This TCR beta chain was sequenced in a study of T-cell memory formation after mild COVID-19. Study-wide results and caveats: The study found contracting CD4+ clones mainly in CM and EM and contracting CD8+ clones in EMRA.

A single record per CDR3 protein comes from TCRdb applying MiXCR to the 5' RACE reads. The sample includes 150,000 to 200,000 distinct CDR3 sequences, more than 9% seen only once; the top ten take about 3.5%. At least ten counts were recorded for this clonotype. Its matching antigen is unknown. From germline, CDR1 is SGHRS and CDR2 YFSETQ. The CDR3 has 13 amino acids. V was pared by 4 bases and J by 4 bases, with 11 bases between. The sequenced sample consisted of PBMCs or a T cell subset sorted from them (not recorded which). The chain uses TRBV5-1 and TRBJ2-5; D is possibly TRBD1 (6 bases). The source of this sequence is a man aged 18-30 years who had mild COVID-19 (a few samples of this study predate the infection). Cell type and time point are not known. CDR3 sequence (DNA): TGCGCCAGCAGCCTCAGGGGAGCAGAGACCCAGTACTTC. The encoded protein is CASSLRGAETQYF. The full variable domain, completed using reference TRBV5-1 and TRBJ2-5, is KAGVTQTPRYLIKTRGQQVTLSCSPISGHRSVSWYQQTPGQGLQFLFEYFSETQRNKGNFPGRFSGRQFSNSRSEMNVSTLELGDSALYLCASSLRGAETQYFGPGTRLLVL.